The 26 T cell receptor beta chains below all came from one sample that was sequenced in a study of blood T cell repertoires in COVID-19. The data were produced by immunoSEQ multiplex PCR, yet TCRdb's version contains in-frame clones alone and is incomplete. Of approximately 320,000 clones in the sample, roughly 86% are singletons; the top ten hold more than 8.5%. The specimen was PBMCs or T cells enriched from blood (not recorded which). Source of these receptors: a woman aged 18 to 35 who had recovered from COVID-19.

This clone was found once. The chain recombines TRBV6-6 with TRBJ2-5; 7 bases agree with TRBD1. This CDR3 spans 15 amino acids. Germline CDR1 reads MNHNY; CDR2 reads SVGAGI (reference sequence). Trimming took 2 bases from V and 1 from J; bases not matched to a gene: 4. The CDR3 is CASSYGWDSQETQYF. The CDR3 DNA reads TGTGCCAGCAGTTACGGGTGGGACAGCCAAGAGACCCAGTACTTC.

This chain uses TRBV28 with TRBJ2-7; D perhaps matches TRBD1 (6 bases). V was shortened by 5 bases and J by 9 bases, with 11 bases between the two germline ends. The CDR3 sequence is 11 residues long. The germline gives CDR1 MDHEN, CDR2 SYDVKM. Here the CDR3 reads CASSPTGRQYF. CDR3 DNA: TGTGCCAGCAGTCCTACAGGGAGGCAGTACTTC.

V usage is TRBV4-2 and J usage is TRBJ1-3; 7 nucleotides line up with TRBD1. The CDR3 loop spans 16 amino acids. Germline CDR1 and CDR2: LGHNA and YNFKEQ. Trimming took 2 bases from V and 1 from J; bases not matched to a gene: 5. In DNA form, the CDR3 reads TGTGCCAGCAGCCAAAAGTACAGGGGTTCTGGAAACACCATATATTTT. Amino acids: CASSQKYRGSGNTIYF.

CDR3 DNA sequence: TGTGCCAGTAGTGTGGCGACGGGCACTGAAGCTTTCTTT. Translated: CASSVATGTEAFF. The rearrangement uses TRBV19 and TRBJ1-1; D not resolved. There are 13 residues in the CDR3. Germline V CDR1 and CDR2: LNHDA, SQIVND (reference sequence). V shed 5 bases and J shed 4 bases, with 11 bases lying between them.

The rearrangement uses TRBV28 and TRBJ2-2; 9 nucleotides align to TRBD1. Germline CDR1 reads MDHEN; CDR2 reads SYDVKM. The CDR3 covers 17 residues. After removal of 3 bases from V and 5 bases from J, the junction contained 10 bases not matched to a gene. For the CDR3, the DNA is TGTGCCAGCAGTTTCTTACAGGGACAGGGTTTGACCGGGGAGCTGTTTTTT. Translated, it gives CASSFLQGQGLTGELFF.

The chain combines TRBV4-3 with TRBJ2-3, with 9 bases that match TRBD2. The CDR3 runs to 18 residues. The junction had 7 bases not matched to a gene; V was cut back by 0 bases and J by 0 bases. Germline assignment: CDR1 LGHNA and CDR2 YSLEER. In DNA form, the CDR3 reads TGCGCCAGCAGCCAAGATAACGGGCTAGCGGGGAGCACAGATACGCAGTATTTT. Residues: CASSQDNGLAGSTDTQYF.

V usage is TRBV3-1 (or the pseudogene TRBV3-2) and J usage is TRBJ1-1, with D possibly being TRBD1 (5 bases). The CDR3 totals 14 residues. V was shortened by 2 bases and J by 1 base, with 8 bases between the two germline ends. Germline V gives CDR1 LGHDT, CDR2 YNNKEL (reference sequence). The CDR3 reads CASSQNTGNTEAFF. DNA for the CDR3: TGTGCCAGCAGCCAAAACACAGGGAACACTGAAGCTTTCTTT.

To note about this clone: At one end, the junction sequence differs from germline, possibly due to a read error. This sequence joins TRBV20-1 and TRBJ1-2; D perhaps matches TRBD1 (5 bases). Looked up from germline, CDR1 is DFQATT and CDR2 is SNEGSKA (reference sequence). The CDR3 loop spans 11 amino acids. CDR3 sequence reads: CSAIEGQLNAF. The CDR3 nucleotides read TGCAGTGCTATAGAGGGGCAGCTCAACGCCTTC.

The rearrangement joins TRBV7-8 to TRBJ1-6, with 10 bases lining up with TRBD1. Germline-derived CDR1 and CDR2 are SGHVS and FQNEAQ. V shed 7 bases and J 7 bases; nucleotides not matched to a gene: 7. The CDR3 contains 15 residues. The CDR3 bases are TGTGCCAGCACCGACCGGGACAGGGGAAATTCACCCCTCCACTTT. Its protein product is CASTDRDRGNSPLHF.

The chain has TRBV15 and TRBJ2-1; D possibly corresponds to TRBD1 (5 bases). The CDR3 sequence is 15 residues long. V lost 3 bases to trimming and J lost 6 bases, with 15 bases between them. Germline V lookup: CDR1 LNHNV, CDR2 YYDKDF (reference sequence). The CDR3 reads CATSSRTSRGNEQFF. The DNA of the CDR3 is TGTGCCACCAGCAGCCGGACATCGCGCGGCAATGAGCAGTTCTTC.

CDR3 region: CASSVHGILKSSYNSPLHF. The CDR3 DNA reads as TGTGCCAGCAGCGTACACGGGATTCTGAAAAGCTCCTATAATTCACCCCTCCACTTT. This chain uses TRBV7-2 with TRBJ1-6; no reliable D call. V lost 5 bases and J 0 bases, leaving 20 bases between the germline ends. The CDR3 is 19 residues long. Germline assignment: CDR1 SGHTA and CDR2 FQGNSA.

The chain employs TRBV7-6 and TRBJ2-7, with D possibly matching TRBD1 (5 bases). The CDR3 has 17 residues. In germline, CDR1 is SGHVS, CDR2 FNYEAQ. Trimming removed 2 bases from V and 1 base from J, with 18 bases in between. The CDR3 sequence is CASSLYRRRDPSYEQYF. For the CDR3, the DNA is TGTGCCAGCAGCTTATATCGTCGCAGGGATCCATCCTACGAGCAGTACTTC.

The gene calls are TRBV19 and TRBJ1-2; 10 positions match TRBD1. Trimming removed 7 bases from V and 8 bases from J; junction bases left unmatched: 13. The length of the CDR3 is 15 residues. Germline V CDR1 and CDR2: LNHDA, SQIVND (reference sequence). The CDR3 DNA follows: TGTGCCAGTAACCGACAGGGGGCGCAGCTGAAGGGCTACACCTTC. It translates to CASNRQGAQLKGYTF.

CDR3 coding DNA: TGTGCCAGCAGTTACTTCGGGACAGGGAATTCTCGAGCTTTCTTT. Translated, it gives CASSYFGTGNSRAFF. The rearrangement links TRBV6-2 or TRBV6-3 to TRBJ1-1; TRBD1 matches 9 bases. Losses at the gene ends were 1 base for V and 10 bases for J; bases not matched to a gene: 10. The CDR3 length is 15 residues. From germline, CDR1 is MNHEY and CDR2 SVGEGT.

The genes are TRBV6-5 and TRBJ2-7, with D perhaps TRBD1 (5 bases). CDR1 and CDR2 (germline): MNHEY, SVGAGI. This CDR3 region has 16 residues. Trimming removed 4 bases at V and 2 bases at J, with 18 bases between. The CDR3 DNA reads TGTGCCAGCAGTTCCCTAGGGGCCTGGATCCCCTACGAGCAGTACTTC. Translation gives CASSSLGAWIPYEQYF.

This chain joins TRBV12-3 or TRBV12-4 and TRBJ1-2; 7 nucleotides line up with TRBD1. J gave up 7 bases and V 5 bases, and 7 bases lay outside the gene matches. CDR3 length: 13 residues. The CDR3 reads CASSPTGLTGYTF. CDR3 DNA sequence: TGTGCCAGCAGTCCGACAGGGCTAACTGGCTACACCTTC.

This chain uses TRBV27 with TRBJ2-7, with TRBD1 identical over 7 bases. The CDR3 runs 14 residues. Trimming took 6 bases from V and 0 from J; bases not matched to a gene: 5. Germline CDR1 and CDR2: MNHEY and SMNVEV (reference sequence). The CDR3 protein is CASSRTGGSYEQYF. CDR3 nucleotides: TGTGCCAGCAGCCGGACAGGCGGCTCCTACGAGCAGTACTTC.

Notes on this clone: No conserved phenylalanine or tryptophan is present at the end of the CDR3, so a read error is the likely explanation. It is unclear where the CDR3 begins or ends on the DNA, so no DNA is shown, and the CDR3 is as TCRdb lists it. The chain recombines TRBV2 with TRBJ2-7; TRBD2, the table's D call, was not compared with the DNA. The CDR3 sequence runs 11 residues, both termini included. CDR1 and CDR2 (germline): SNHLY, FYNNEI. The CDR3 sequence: CASSETTSLQY.

CDR3 loop: CASSYGWGVRGYTF. The DNA of the CDR3 is TGTGCCAGCAGTTACGGTTGGGGGGTCCGTGGCTACACCTTC. This rearrangement joins TRBV6-5 to TRBJ1-2, with D maybe TRBD1 (5 bases). Germline-derived CDR1 and CDR2 are MNHEY and SVGAGI. V was shortened by 2 bases and J by 7 bases, with 14 bases between the two germline ends. CDR3 size: 14 residues.

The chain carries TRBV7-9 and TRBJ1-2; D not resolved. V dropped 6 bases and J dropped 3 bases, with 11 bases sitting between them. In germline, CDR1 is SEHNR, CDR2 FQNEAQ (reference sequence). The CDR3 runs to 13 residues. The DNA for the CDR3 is TGTGCCAGCAGGAGCGAGAGGTACTATGGCTACACCTTC. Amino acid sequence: CASRSERYYGYTF.

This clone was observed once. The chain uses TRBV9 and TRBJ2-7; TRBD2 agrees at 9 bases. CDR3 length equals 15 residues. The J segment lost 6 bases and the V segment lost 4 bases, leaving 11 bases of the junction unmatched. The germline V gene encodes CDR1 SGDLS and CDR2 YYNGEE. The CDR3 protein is CASSPSSGEPSEQYF. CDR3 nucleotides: TGTGCCAGCAGCCCCTCTAGCGGGGAACCTTCCGAGCAGTACTTC. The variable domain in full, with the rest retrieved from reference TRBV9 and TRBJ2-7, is DSGVTQTPKHLITATGQRVTLRCSPRSGDLSVYWYQQSLDQGLQFLIQYYNGEERAKGNILERFSAQQFPDLHSELNLSSLELGDSALYFCASSPSSGEPSEQYFGPGTRLTVT.

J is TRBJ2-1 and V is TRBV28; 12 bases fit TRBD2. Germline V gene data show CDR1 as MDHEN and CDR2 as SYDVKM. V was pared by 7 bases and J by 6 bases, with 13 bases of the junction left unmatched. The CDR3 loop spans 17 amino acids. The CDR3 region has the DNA TGTGCCAGCACCATTTTCCTACTAGCGGGAGGAGGCAATGAGCAGTTCTTC. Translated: CASTIFLLAGGGNEQFF.

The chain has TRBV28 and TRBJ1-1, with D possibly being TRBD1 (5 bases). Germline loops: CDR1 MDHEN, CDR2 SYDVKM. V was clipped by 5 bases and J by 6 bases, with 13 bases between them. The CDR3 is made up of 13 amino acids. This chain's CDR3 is CASSPPSGAEAFF. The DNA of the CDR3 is TGTGCCAGCAGTCCCCCTTCGGGGGCTGAAGCTTTCTTT.

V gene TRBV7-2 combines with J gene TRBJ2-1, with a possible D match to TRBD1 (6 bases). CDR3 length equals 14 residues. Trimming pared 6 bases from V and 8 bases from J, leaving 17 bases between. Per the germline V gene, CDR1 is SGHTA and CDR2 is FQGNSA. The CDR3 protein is CASRDITGIDEQFF. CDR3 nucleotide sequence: TGTGCCAGCAGGGATATAACAGGGATCGATGAGCAGTTCTTC.

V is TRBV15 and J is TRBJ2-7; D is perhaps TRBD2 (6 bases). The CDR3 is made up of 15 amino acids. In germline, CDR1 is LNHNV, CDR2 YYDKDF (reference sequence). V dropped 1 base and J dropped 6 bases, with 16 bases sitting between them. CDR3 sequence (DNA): TGTGCCACCAGCAGAGTGGGAGGCCAAGGACCCGAGCAGTACTTC. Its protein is CATSRVGGQGPEQYF.

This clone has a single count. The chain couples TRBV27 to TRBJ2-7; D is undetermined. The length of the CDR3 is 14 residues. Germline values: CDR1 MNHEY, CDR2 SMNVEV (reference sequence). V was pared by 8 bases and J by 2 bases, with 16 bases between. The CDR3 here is CASRPYGGTYEQYF. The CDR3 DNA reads TGTGCCAGCCGACCTTATGGCGGAACCTACGAGCAGTACTTC.